This T cell receptor (beta chain) emerged from a study of vaccination and CD4 T cells after COVID-19. This clonotype was recorded a few times. Its matching antigen is unknown. The Oncomine TCR Beta short-read assay was applied to DNA of cultured CD4+ T cells. TCRdb re-analysed the PCR reads in MiXCR, keeping a single row per CDR3 protein. The sample carries around 25,000 distinct CDR3 sequences, approximately 39% recorded once. Treatment reported: approximately 9-day PBMC culture with coronavirus spike peptide pools or control peptides (ViraFEST assay). This clonotype was sampled from a human donor who had recovered from COVID-19. Sequencing was carried out using CD4+ T cells from blood, cultured in vitro.

CDR3 coding DNA: TGTGCCAGCAGCTTGGGTAGCGGGGGAAGTGGCACAGATACGCAGTATTTT. It codes for CASSLGSGGSGTDTQYF. This rearrangement joins TRBV5-4 to TRBJ2-3, with 9 bases matching TRBD2. Germline CDR1 is SGHNT and CDR2 is YYREEE (reference sequence). This CDR3 comprises 17 residues. V shed 0 bases, J shed 1 base, and the junction held 6 bases outside the gene matches.